The 25 T cell receptor beta chains reported below all come from one sample, sequenced in a study of cytomegalovirus exposure and HLA in healthy donors (dated by TCRdb to 2016 to 2017). Receptor libraries were prepared by the immunoSEQ multiplex PCR assay. For the multiplex PCR, a mixture combining 60 forward primers for TCR Vbeta segments and 13 reverse primers for TCR Jbeta segments was used. This immuneACCESS table, as held by TCRdb, lists in-frame sequences with V and J called but not all clones. Of the missing ones, under half trace to an unresolved V gene in checked studies; the others have no known cause. The sample records around 160,000 clones, roughly 77% of which are singletons. 2% to 3% of the sample is held by the ten biggest clonotypes. The sequenced sample was PBMCs. The receptors originated from a woman in her thirties or forties in good health and CMV-seropositive.

The chain uses TRBV27 and TRBJ1-2; possibly TRBD1 for D (6 bases). The CDR3 covers 15 residues. Trimming removed 5 bases from V and 0 bases from J, with 13 bases in between. Germline loops: CDR1 MNHEY, CDR2 SMNVEV (reference sequence). CDR3 protein: CASSLYRDTNYGYTF. CDR3 nucleotides: TGTGCCAGCAGTCTATACCGGGACACTAACTATGGCTACACCTTC.

This clone was seen just once. This chain links TRBV19 with TRBJ2-3; D is possibly TRBD1 (5 bases). CDR1 and CDR2 (germline): LNHDA, SQIVND (reference sequence). The CDR3 is made up of 12 amino acids. Trimming cost V 3 bases and J 9 bases, with 10 bases left between them. DNA of the CDR3: TGTGCCAGTAGTATCCAAGGGGAAACGCAGTATTTT. Translated: CASSIQGETQYF. The full variable domain, rest sourced from reference TRBV19 and TRBJ2-3, is DGGITQSPKYLFRKEGQNVTLSCEQNLNHDAMYWYRQDPGQGLRLIYYSQIVNDFQKGDIAEGYSVSREKKESFPLTVTSAQKNPTAFYLCASSIQGETQYFGPGTRLTVL.

The chain is built from TRBV7-2 and TRBJ2-3, with TRBD2 as a possible D gene (5 bases). Trimming left V 5 bases short and J 2 bases short, with 8 bases between. The CDR3 has 13 residues. In germline, CDR1 is SGHTA, CDR2 FQGNSA. The CDR3 region has the DNA TGTGCCAGCAGCAGGGAGACCACAGATACGCAGTATTTT. Encoded protein: CASSRETTDTQYF.

This clone was observed a handful of times. The gene calls are TRBV6-6 and TRBJ1-4; D possibly corresponds to TRBD1 (5 bases). CDR3 length: 11 residues. V was shortened by 8 bases and J by 8 bases, with 9 bases between the two germline ends. Per the germline V gene, CDR1 is MNHNY and CDR2 is SVGAGI (reference sequence). CDR3 sequence reads: CASGAYEKLFF. CDR3 nucleotide sequence: TGTGCCAGCGGGGCCTACGAAAAACTGTTTTTT.

This clone has only a few counts. The CDR3 coding sequence is TGTGCCAGCAGTGAATATAACACACACACTGAAGCTTTCTTT. Translated, it gives CASSEYNTHTEAFF. J is TRBJ1-1 and V is TRBV25-1; D is ambiguous. The CDR3 sequence is 14 residues long. The V gene's germline CDR1 is MGHDK and CDR2 SYGVNS. Trimming pared 0 bases from V and 3 bases from J, leaving 8 bases between. Variable domain in full (rest from reference TRBV25-1 and TRBJ1-1): EADIYQTPRYLVIGTGKKITLECSQTMGHDKMYWYQQDPGMELHLIHYSYGVNSTEKGDLSSESTVSRIRTEHFPLTLESARPSHTSQYLCASSEYNTHTEAFFGQGTRLTVV.

This chain links TRBV7-2 with TRBJ2-7; perhaps TRBD1 as D (6 bases). CDR1 SGHTA and CDR2 FQGNSA come from the germline V gene. V lost 5 bases to trimming and J lost 0 bases, with 11 bases between them. The CDR3 runs to 14 residues. This chain's CDR3 is CASSPQGTSYEQYF. The CDR3 DNA follows: TGTGCCAGCAGCCCACAGGGTACCTCCTACGAGCAGTACTTC.

V usage is TRBV4-3 and J usage is TRBJ2-2; a weak D match, TRBD2 (6 bases). Germline V gives CDR1 LGHNA, CDR2 YSLEER. This CDR3 has 14 amino acids. V was pared by 3 bases and J by 5 bases, with 10 bases between. CDR3 coding DNA: TGCGCCAGCAGCCACCGGGGAGGAACCGGGGAGCTGTTTTTT. Its protein is CASSHRGGTGELFF.

The chain recombines TRBV19 with TRBJ1-5; D is uncertain. The CDR3 is made up of 15 amino acids. Trimming removed 9 bases at V and 5 bases at J, with 20 bases between. Germline CDR1 and CDR2: LNHDA and SQIVND (reference sequence). The CDR3: CASATMRAGDQPQHF. The CDR3 DNA follows: TGTGCCAGCGCGACGATGCGCGCGGGCGATCAGCCCCAGCATTTT.

V gene TRBV29-1 combines with J gene TRBJ2-2, with D tentatively TRBD2 (7 bases). The CDR3 runs to 15 residues. Trimming cost V 6 bases and J 1 base, with 15 bases left between them. From germline, CDR1 is SQVTM and CDR2 ANQGSEA. DNA for the CDR3: TGCAGCGTAACCCCCGGGGGGCAGAACACCGGGGAGCTGTTTTTT. Residues: CSVTPGGQNTGELFF.

The J gene is TRBJ2-1, the V gene TRBV7-6, with D perhaps TRBD1 (5 bases). The CDR3 spans 15 residues. Germline assignment: CDR1 SGHVS and CDR2 FNYEAQ. Deletions cut 3 bases from V and 7 bases from J, with 16 bases between. CDR3 DNA sequence: TGTGCCAGCAGCTTGGGGCCCGTCGGTGTGAATGAGCAGTTCTTC. It is translated as CASSLGPVGVNEQFF.

This rearrangement joins TRBV5-1 to TRBJ2-5; TRBD2 aligns across 13 bases. The CDR3 loop spans 16 amino acids. J was trimmed by 5 bases and V by 0 bases; bases with no gene match: 4. From germline, CDR1 is SGHRS and CDR2 YFSETQ. CDR3 residues: CASSLGTSGGLETQYF. The CDR3 nucleotides read TGCGCCAGCAGCTTGGGGACTAGCGGGGGTTTGGAGACCCAGTACTTC. Full variable domain (remainder filled in from reference TRBV5-1 and TRBJ2-5): KAGVTQTPRYLIKTRGQQVTLSCSPISGHRSVSWYQQTPGQGLQFLFEYFSETQRNKGNFPGRFSGRQFSNSRSEMNVSTLELGDSALYLCASSLGTSGGLETQYFGPGTRLLVL.

This chain joins TRBV18 and TRBJ1-5; D is possibly TRBD1 (5 bases). Trimming removed 6 bases from V and 0 bases from J, with 12 bases in between. Germline V CDR1 and CDR2: KGHSH, LQKENI. The CDR3 has 15 residues. For the CDR3, the DNA is TGTGCCAGCTCTCGCGGCCAGGGTAGCAATCAGCCCCAGCATTTT. This codes for CASSRGQGSNQPQHF.

This clone appeared a single time. The DNA of the CDR3 is TGTGCCAGCAGTTACAAGGCGTTACTATCCTACGAGCAGTACTTC. Amino acid sequence: CASSYKALLSYEQYF. The chain recombines TRBV6-5 with TRBJ2-7; D gene unclear. The CDR3 covers 15 residues. V was shortened by 2 bases and J by 1 base, with 12 bases between the two germline ends. Germline V gives CDR1 MNHEY, CDR2 SVGAGI.

This clone was observed a few times. J is TRBJ2-3 and V is TRBV6-1, with D possibly matching TRBD2 (6 bases). Germline V CDR1 and CDR2: MNHNS, SASEGT. Trimming pared 10 bases from V and 0 bases from J, leaving 17 bases between. The CDR3 spans 15 residues. The CDR3 DNA is TGTGCCACAACGGCCGGGAGAACTAGCACAGATACGCAGTATTTT. It codes for CATTAGRTSTDTQYF.

This clone was found once. The chain carries TRBV7-9 and TRBJ1-2; D is perhaps TRBD1 (5 bases). Trimming shortened V by 5 bases and J by 8 bases, and 12 bases separated the two germline ends. The germline V gene encodes CDR1 SEHNR and CDR2 FQNEAQ (reference sequence). There are 12 residues in the CDR3. CDR3 loop: CASSGPWGGYTF. The CDR3 DNA is TGTGCCAGCAGCGGGCCCTGGGGCGGCTACACCTTC.

This chain uses TRBV30 with TRBJ1-5, with D maybe TRBD1 (6 bases). There are 13 residues in the CDR3. The germline V and J ends were trimmed by 1 base and 5 bases, with 9 bases remaining between them. Germline CDR1 GTSNPN, CDR2 SVGIG (reference sequence). The CDR3, as DNA: TGTGCCTGGAGTGCGACAGGCGATCAGCCCCAGCATTTT. This sequence encodes CAWSATGDQPQHF.

This clone has only a few counts. This chain connects TRBV6-5 to TRBJ2-3, with TRBD2 matching 12 bases. V lost 4 bases and J lost 3; bases outside the gene matches: 2. The CDR3 sequence is 15 residues long. The germline CDR1 and CDR2 sequences are MNHEY and SVGAGI. The CDR3 sequence is CASSSTSGSTDTQYF. The DNA for the CDR3 is TGTGCCAGCAGTTCGACTAGCGGGAGTACAGATACGCAGTATTTT.

This rearrangement joins TRBV9 to TRBJ2-2; TRBD2 matches at 7 bases. CDR1 and CDR2 (germline): SGDLS, YYNGEE. The V segment lost 0 bases and the J segment 4 bases; nucleotides outside the gene matches: 3. The CDR3 runs 15 residues. Written as DNA, the CDR3 is TGTGCCAGCAGCGTAGGTTCTAGCGGCACCGGGGAGCTGTTTTTT. Its protein product is CASSVGSSGTGELFF.

Here the CDR3 reads CASSDPGGPYEQFF. DNA of the CDR3: TGCGCCAGCAGTGACCCGGGGGGGCCCTATGAGCAGTTCTTC. This chain joins TRBV10-1 and TRBJ2-1; 8 bases align to TRBD2. J lost 8 bases, V lost 3 bases, and 6 bases had no gene match. The CDR3 is made up of 14 amino acids. Germline CDR1 WNHNN, CDR2 SYGVQD (reference sequence).

The rearrangement links TRBV19 to TRBJ1-5, with D perhaps matching TRBD1 (6 bases). Trimming took off 0 bases at V and 0 bases at J, with 9 bases between the two ends. Germline CDR1 is LNHDA and CDR2 is SQIVND (reference sequence). The CDR3 is 16 residues long. The CDR3, as DNA: TGTGCCAGTAGTATAGAGAGGGGGTTTAGCAATCAGCCCCAGCATTTT. Encoded protein: CASSIERGFSNQPQHF.

The chain joins TRBV5-1 to TRBJ2-7, with D possibly being TRBD1 (6 bases). Germline CDR1 is SGHRS and CDR2 is YFSETQ. The CDR3 consists of 18 residues. Trimming stripped 0 bases from V and 0 bases from J, with 19 bases between. The CDR3 sequence is CASSLGISQGITSYEQYF. The CDR3, as DNA: TGCGCCAGCAGCTTGGGGATAAGTCAGGGGATTACCTCCTACGAGCAGTACTTC.

This clone was seen more than once but under ten times. The gene calls are TRBV29-1 and TRBJ1-1, with TRBD1 matching 7 bases. V gave up 6 bases and J gave up 0 bases; unmatched junction bases: 7. This CDR3 has 14 amino acids. CDR1 SQVTM and CDR2 ANQGSEA come from the germline V gene. The CDR3, as DNA: TGCAGCGTCGGGAAAGGGGGCTTGAACACTGAAGCTTTCTTT. Protein product: CSVGKGGLNTEAFF.

The rearrangement uses TRBV6-5 and TRBJ2-2, with D maybe TRBD2 (5 bases). Germline CDR1 reads MNHEY; CDR2 reads SVGAGI. V dropped 8 bases and J dropped 3 bases, with 13 bases sitting between them. The CDR3 is 14 amino acids. The CDR3 sequence: CASGRGLYTGELFF. The CDR3, as DNA: TGTGCCAGCGGACGTGGACTTTACACCGGGGAGCTGTTTTTT.

There are a few counts of this clone. This rearrangement joins TRBV19 to TRBJ2-2, with 7 nucleotides matching TRBD2. J lost 4 bases, V lost 3 bases, and 5 bases had no gene match. Per the germline V gene, CDR1 is LNHDA and CDR2 is SQIVND (reference sequence). CDR3 size: 15 residues. In DNA form, the CDR3 reads TGTGCCAGTAGTATGGCCGGGAGGTTCACCGGGGAGCTGTTTTTT. It translates to CASSMAGRFTGELFF.

This sequence joins TRBV4-3 and TRBJ2-1; 7 bases map to TRBD1. CDR3 size: 16 residues. V lost 6 bases, J lost 6 bases, and 14 bases stayed unmatched. CDR1 LGHNA and CDR2 YSLEER come from the germline V gene. CDR3 in amino acids: CASRVPGQTLSNEQFF. In DNA, the CDR3 is TGCGCCAGCAGGGTTCCGGGACAGACCTTAAGCAATGAGCAGTTCTTC.